This T cell receptor beta chain is drawn from a study of T cells in Graves' hyperthyroidism and ophthalmopathy. Study findings and constraints: Before onset, by a median of around six months, the model predicted ophthalmopathy.

Template material for amplifying TCR beta CDR3 regions consisted of RNA transcripts. First-round RT-PCR of the TCR CDR3 relied on the HTBI primer set. Via MiXCR, TCRdb re-called the multiplex PCR reads, giving one row per CDR3 protein. The sample shows approximately 410,000 distinct CDR3 sequences, roughly 14% of them seen only once. Turning to this clonotype: As yet, its antigen is unknown.

This sample holds PBMCs from approximately 9 ml fresh peripheral blood. The CDR3 is 17 residues long. Deletions cut 3 bases from V and 0 bases from J, with 18 bases between. Germline-derived CDR1 and CDR2 are LNHNV and YYDKDF (reference sequence). The sample was blood. The chain employs TRBV15 and TRBJ2-7; tentatively, D is TRBD1 (6 bases). This TCR derives from a man between 18 and 29 years old with Graves' ophthalmopathy. The CDR3 reads CATSSQAGEPSSYEQYF. The CDR3 coding sequence is TGTGCCACCAGCAGCCAAGCAGGGGAGCCAAGCTCCTACGAGCAGTACTTC.